This T cell receptor beta chain was found in a study of CD8 T cells in ankylosing spondylitis. Study conclusions and caveats: The study identified a TCR beta motif of 7 or 8 highly homologous variants that appeared characteristic of ankylosing spondylitis blood.

This clonotype was detected only a few times. The antigen remains undetermined. The V and J ends lost 0 bases and 4 bases, in that order; junction bases with no gene match: 9. This CDR3 has 16 residues. Germline V gene sequence: CDR1 DFQATT, CDR2 SNEGSKA (reference sequence). TCRdb reprocessed the 5' RACE reads with MiXCR, giving one entry per CDR3 protein. The table has some 800,000 distinct CDR3 sequences, roughly 10% seen once. The chain recombines TRBV20-1 with TRBJ2-1; the match to TRBD1 covers 7 bases. The receptor comes from a male donor with ankylosing spondylitis. Sequenced input: blood, either unsorted or a sorted T cell fraction (not recorded which). CDR3 in DNA: TGCAGTGCTAGAGATCTCCGGAACAGGGGATACAATGAGCAGTTCTTC. Translation gives CSARDLRNRGYNEQFF.